This T cell receptor (beta chain) came from a study of blood T cell dynamics during melanoma immunotherapy (dated by TCRdb to 2018 to 2021). As for the study more broadly: The patients had metastatic melanoma and were given first-line pembrolizumab or nivolumab plus ipilimumab as standard of care in the United Kingdom. To identify early correlates of response, the study profiled peripheral T cell receptor repertoires in patients with metastatic melanoma before and after one cycle of checkpoint inhibitor therapy. A training cohort was formed from consecutive patients, and a further independent group of patients from the same centre was pooled into an external validation set.

Reading the label with the study, this specimen's time point is: pre-treatment baseline. Blood samples were taken before treatment (T0) and at week 3 (W3), following the first cycle of checkpoint blockade. Except for two patients with rapid clinical progression, response was assessed 12 weeks after the first infusion by RECIST 1.1; disease control meant complete response, partial response or stable disease. Patients were not eligible if they had prior systemic cancer treatment, concomitant immunosuppressant therapy or synchronous other active malignancies. TCR beta was sequenced in both bulk PBMC and plasma cell-free DNA in order to track circulating cells as well as T cell turnover. PBMC were isolated from blood with Lymphoprep and SepMate tubes, followed by red cell lysis. DNA from PBMC and sorted T cell subsets was extracted with QIAamp DNA Blood Mini kits. The germline V gene sets CDR1 to KGHSH and CDR2 to LQKENI. At the junction V is shortened by 2 bases and J by 2 bases, with 24 bases in between. From the cysteine through the phenylalanine, the CDR3 covers 19 amino acids. The sequence is cut down to CDR3 DNA, 57 bases in frame from base 1.

As for this clone: The clone's antigen remains unknown. The input lacks base qualities; no much larger clone sits a single base away.

The research as a whole found: The relatively small sample size was acknowledged as something that could potentially limit how far the results can be generalized. Patients who later achieved disease control showed a bifurcated PBMC repertoire reorganization at W3, with increased clonality or increased diversity, unlike progressors. Whether the T cell clones behind the repertoire changes were melanoma-specific or instead reflected general immune activation was something the study could not determine.

A fixed 350 ng of DNA was loaded for every bulk PBMC sample. TCR beta CDR3 sequences were amplified from genomic DNA with the immunoSEQ TCRb Assay kit following manufacturer instructions. The KAPA Library Quantification Kit for Illumina platforms was used to quantify pooled libraries by qPCR. Pooled libraries were sequenced on an Illumina NextSeq 500, clustered at roughly 0.6-1.1 pM. The original pipeline was this. TCR data were analyzed with immunoSEQ ANALYZER and the R LymphoSeq package. A rearrangement efficiency score was calculated as productive divided by the sum of productive and non-productive CDR3 sequences. Clonality was assessed using the Gini coefficient and diversity using the Renyi index at alpha=1, with pairwise comparisons between timepoints within each patient. Clonal relatedness used an edit distance of 3, and repertoire similarity used the Bhattacharyya coefficient, both computed in LymphoSeq. Linear discriminant analysis on week-3 changes in clonality and diversity was built with the R MASS and caret packages to classify response. Held by TCRdb, this immuneACCESS table contains in-frame sequences only and omits some clones. Under half of the omission traces to an unresolved V gene where checked; the cause of the rest is unknown. V and J calls and clone size are as listed in that table; D and trimming were resolved from the DNA. Present in this sample are over 10,000 clones, about 88% of which were seen just once. The top ten constitute roughly 9% of the sample.

The chain is encoded by TRBV18 joined to TRBJ2-5; the D gene is not confidently resolved. The clonotype was recovered from a human donor with melanoma. The material sequenced was blood, taken from a patient treated with checkpoint blockade. The DNA sequence reads TGTGCCAGCTCACCATTCCTTCCTGGTCAAGCAGCAACGCAAGAGACCCAGTACTTC. It is translated as CASSPFLPGQAATQETQYF.